Each of the 29 T cell receptor beta chains below was sequenced from the same sample in a study of tumor and adjacent non-tumor tissue in lung cancer. TCRbeta libraries were built with three rounds of nested PCR, modified from ARM-PCR. TCRdb reprocessed the multiplex PCR reads via MiXCR and lists one record per CDR3 protein. The sample lists tens of thousands of distinct CDR3 sequences, around 61% occurring once. No cell sorting was done before RNA was extracted from the tissue. More than 3 cm separated this lung sample from the edge of the tumor. Input material: distant non-tumor lung tissue. These receptors were taken from a man between 65 and 85 years old with non-small cell lung cancer.

Concerning this clonotype itself: This may be a read error: a much more frequent sequence differs by one nucleotide. J is TRBJ2-7 and V is TRBV29-1; D unclear. CDR3 length equals 13 residues. V shed 4 bases and J shed 2 bases, with 12 bases lying between them. Germline V CDR1 and CDR2: SQVTM, ANQGSEA. CDR3 sequence: CSVVMIGTYEQYF. In nucleotides, the CDR3 is TGCAGCGTTGTTATGATAGGGACCTACGAGCAGTACTTC.

This clonotype has just one count. A much larger clone lies a single base off, so this may be a read error. V gene TRBV6-6 combines with J gene TRBJ2-7, with D uncertain. CDR1 and CDR2 (germline): MNHNY, SVGAGI (reference sequence). V was cut by 5 bases and J by 12 bases, with 29 bases left in between. This CDR3 contains 16 residues. The CDR3 sequence: CASSISPPNGSTMLYF. CDR3 coding DNA: TGTGCCAGCAGTATCAGCCCGCCTAACGGATCTACGATGCTGTACTTC.

The J gene is TRBJ2-5, the V gene TRBV11-2; no reliable D call. The V gene's germline CDR1 is SGHAT and CDR2 FQNNGV. The CDR3 is 14 amino acids. V was cut by 4 bases and J by 2 bases, with 11 bases left in between. The CDR3 here is CASSSWYGQETQYF. The DNA for the CDR3 is TGTGCCAGCAGCTCCTGGTATGGACAAGAGACCCAGTACTTC.

This clonotype was seen only a few times. Being one base from a much bigger clone, this may be a read error. The rearrangement joins TRBV29-1 to TRBJ2-3; TRBD1 is a possible D gene (7 bases). Looked up from germline, CDR1 is SQVTM and CDR2 is ANQGSEA. CDR3 size: 13 residues. DNA of the CDR3: TGCAGCGTTGGTGGAGGGGGCACAGATACGCACTATTTT. This codes for CSVGGGGTDTHYF.

The gene calls are TRBV11-2 and TRBJ2-6; D is uncertain. This CDR3 contains 13 residues. The V and J ends lost 5 bases and 3 bases respectively, with 5 bases between them. The germline gives CDR1 SGHAT, CDR2 FQNNGV. The CDR3: CASSKVGANVLTF. CDR3 DNA sequence: TGTGCCAGCAGCAAAGTTGGGGCCAACGTCCTGACTTTC.

About this clonotype itself: This CDR3 is missing its conserved last phenylalanine or tryptophan, likely due to a read error. The V gene is TRBV10-1, the J gene TRBJ2-7; 7 nucleotides align to TRBD2. Germline assignment: CDR1 WNHNN and CDR2 SYGVQD (reference sequence). With V trimmed by 4 bases and J by 9 bases, 9 bases remained unmatched. This CDR3 is built from 13 residues. CDR3 nucleotide sequence: TGCGCCAGCAGTGTTCGGGCTAGCGGCGGGCAGTACATC. Translation: CASSVRASGGQYI.

To note about this clonotype: This may come from a read error, since a much larger clone is one base off. The CDR3 DNA sequence: TGTGCCAGCGGGGCCGGTGGAGGGGCAGATACGCAGTATTTT. Translating gives CASGAGGGADTQYF. The chain links TRBV12-3 or TRBV12-4 to TRBJ2-3, with D perhaps TRBD2 (6 bases). CDR3 size: 14 residues. The V gene lost 8 bases and the J gene lost 4 bases, with 16 bases spanning the gap.

Notes on this clonotype: One end of the junction varies from germline; a read error may be responsible. The chain uses TRBV11-2 and TRBJ2-2; TRBD2 agrees at 7 bases. Germline-derived CDR1 and CDR2 are SGHAT and FQNNGV. The CDR3 runs 16 residues. The CDR3 reads CVGSLDRLASAGKLFF. The CDR3 bases are TGTGTCGGCAGCTTAGATCGACTAGCCTCGGCCGGGAAGCTGTTTTTT. Drawing the rest from reference TRBV11-2 and TRBJ2-2, the complete variable domain is EAGVAQSPRYKIIEKRQSVAFWCNPISGHATLYWYQQILGQGPKLLIQFQNNGVVDDSQLPKDRFSAERLKGVDSTLKIQPAKLEDSAVYLCVGSLDRLASAGKLFFGEGSRLTVL.

This clonotype showed up many times. The J gene is TRBJ2-3, the V gene TRBV7-9; 9 bases agree with TRBD2. The CDR3 consists of 15 residues. After removal of 4 bases from V and 4 bases from J, the junction contained 6 bases not matched to a gene. Germline CDR1 SEHNR, CDR2 FQNEAQ (reference sequence). This chain's CDR3 is CASSWGGRAPDTQYF. The CDR3 region has the DNA TGTGCCAGCAGCTGGGGCGGGAGGGCCCCAGATACGCAGTATTTT.

As to this clonotype: The CDR3 end shows no conserved phenylalanine or tryptophan, and so a read error is likely. The chain links TRBV6-5 to TRBJ2-7; TRBD1 or TRBD2 may be the D gene (5 bases each). The CDR3 has 12 residues. The germline gives CDR1 MNHEY, CDR2 SVGAGI. The CDR3 here is CASSRDGYGQYL. For the CDR3, the DNA is TGTGCCAGCAGCCGGGACGGGTACGGGCAGTACCTC.

A word on this clonotype: This clone may be a read error of a much larger clone one base away. This chain links TRBV12-3 or TRBV12-4 with TRBJ1-5; D remains ambiguous. The CDR3 sequence is 12 residues long. As DNA, the CDR3 is TGTACCAGCAGTCCATCAGTATGGCCCCAGCATTTT. As protein: CTSSPSVWPQHF.

Comment on this clonotype: The junction differs from germline at one of its ends, possibly a read error. The chain combines TRBV20-1 with TRBJ2-7; 9 bases fit TRBD2. CDR1 DFQATT and CDR2 SNEGSKA come from the germline V gene (reference sequence). This CDR3 region has 12 residues. CDR3 sequence (DNA): TGTAGTGCTAGACTAGCGGAGTGCGAGCAGTACTTC. It encodes CSARLAECEQYF.

To note about this clonotype: At one end, the junction sequence differs from germline, possibly due to a read error. The chain recombines TRBV29-1 with TRBJ2-3, with D perhaps matching TRBD1 or TRBD2 (6 bases each). Germline loops: CDR1 SQVTM, CDR2 ANQGSEA. This CDR3 is 14 amino acids long. CDR3 sequence: CSVATSGAWDTQYF. In DNA, the CDR3 is TGCAGTGTTGCGACGTCGGGGGCATGGGATACGCAGTATTTT.

On this clonotype: Mismatch with germline at one junction end may stem from a read error. The chain recombines TRBV11-2 with TRBJ2-5; tentatively, D is TRBD1 (6 bases). CDR1 is SGHAT, CDR2 FQNNGV, per germline. The CDR3 sequence is 13 residues long. The CDR3 DNA reads TGTACCAGCAGCTCTCAGGACAGAGAGACCCAGTACTTC. Translating gives CTSSSQDRETQYF.

On this clonotype: The germline gene is not matched at one end of the junction; a read error may be the cause. The chain carries TRBV6-1 and TRBJ1-6, with no clear D. The CDR3 runs to 13 residues. Germline CDR1 reads MNHNS; CDR2 reads SASEGT. The DNA of the CDR3 is TGTACCAGCAGTGGTGACACTAATTCACCCCTCCACTTT. Its protein product is CTSSGDTNSPLHF.

A note on this clonotype: Relative to the germline gene, one junction end is altered; a read error may explain this. V gene TRBV6-5 combines with J gene TRBJ2-1; 11 nucleotides align to TRBD2. The CDR3 totals 17 residues. In germline, CDR1 is MNHEY, CDR2 SVGAGI. The CDR3 DNA follows: TGTGCCAGCAGACAACTAGCGGGAGAACGATCGGACAATAAGCAGTTCTTC. Translation: CASRQLAGERSDNKQFF.

As to this clonotype: No conserved phenylalanine or tryptophan ends this CDR3, so it is likely a read error. The chain is built from TRBV6-2 or TRBV6-3 and TRBJ2-5; 7 bases are shared with TRBD1. CDR3 length: 17 residues. Per the germline V gene, CDR1 is MNHEY and CDR2 is SVGEGT. CDR3 nucleotide sequence: TGTGCCAGCAGTTACGATTCCGGGACAGTCAGACAAGAGAGCCAGTACTTA. This translates into CASSYDSGTVRQESQYL.

Remarks on this clonotype: One end of the junction does not line up with germline, which may come from a read error. This chain uses TRBV5-4 with TRBJ2-3; D gene ambiguous. Germline V gene data show CDR1 as SGHNT and CDR2 as YYREEE (reference sequence). CDR3 size: 13 residues. The CDR3 loop reads CASILQSTYTQYF. CDR3 coding DNA: TGTGCCAGCATTTTGCAGAGCACATATACGCAGTATTTT.

CDR3 DNA: TGTGCCAGCAGCAAATCCCCTGACGTACGGGGGGCAGGTGGCTACACCTTC. Translating it yields CASSKSPDVRGAGGYTF. The chain couples TRBV6-1 to TRBJ1-2; TRBD1 is a possible D gene (6 bases). Trimming left V 6 bases short and J 7 bases short, with 27 bases between. CDR3 length equals 17 residues. Germline V gene data show CDR1 as MNHNS and CDR2 as SASEGT.

A remark on this clonotype: One junction end does not reproduce the germline sequence, and a read error may be involved. V and J are TRBV5-4 and TRBJ1-6, with D perhaps matching TRBD1 (5 bases). This CDR3 has 14 amino acids. CDR1 is SGHNT and CDR2 is YYREEE in the germline V gene (reference sequence). CDR3 in amino acids: CTSSLGLGSIILHF. CDR3 in DNA: TGTACCAGCAGCTTGGGACTCGGGAGTATCATCCTCCACTTT.

This clonotype was seen more than once but under ten times. It may be a read error: a sequence one base away is much more abundant. The J gene is TRBJ2-3, the V gene TRBV4-2; TRBD2 agrees at 7 bases. The CDR3 runs to 16 residues. V shed 0 bases and J 4 bases; nucleotides not matched to a gene: 7. Germline V gene lookup returns CDR1 LGHNA and CDR2 YNFKEQ. The CDR3 DNA reads as TGTGCCAGCAGCCAAGAGACTAGCCCTCGCGCAGATACGCAGTATTTT. Translated, it gives CASSQETSPRADTQYF.

As concerns this clonotype: A much larger clone lies one base from this, so it may be a read error. The gene calls are TRBV4-1 and TRBJ1-3; 7 bases are shared with TRBD1. V dropped 7 bases and J dropped 9; count of bases not matched to a gene: 6. CDR1 and CDR2 (germline): MGHRA, YSYEKL. The CDR3 is 12 amino acids. CDR3 bases: TGCGCCAGCAAAGACAGGGTCAGCACCATATATTTT. Amino acids: CASKDRVSTIYF.

Only a few counts were recorded for this clonotype. In nucleotides, the CDR3 is TGTGCCAGCTCGCCCGGGACAGGGAAGCGTCTGTTTTTT. Translation gives CASSPGTGKRLFF. V usage is TRBV18 and J usage is TRBJ1-4, with 9 bases fitting TRBD1. The CDR3 consists of 13 residues. CDR1 KGHSH and CDR2 LQKENI come from the germline V gene. J was trimmed by 14 bases and V by 6 bases; bases with no gene match: 10.

This clonotype was counted a single time. Likely a read error: the CDR3 ends without its conserved phenylalanine or tryptophan. The CDR3 loop is CTSSSTGGANTEAFL. CDR3 sequence (DNA): TGTACCAGCAGTTCTACAGGGGGGGCGAACACTGAAGCTTTCCTT. J is TRBJ1-1 and V is TRBV11-2, with TRBD1 identical over 8 bases. The CDR3 length is 15 residues. Germline CDR1 reads SGHAT; CDR2 reads FQNNGV.

About this clonotype itself: Since a much larger clone is just one base distant, this may be a read error. Here the CDR3 reads CANSRLEGGSQETQYF. The CDR3 nucleotides read TGTGCCAACAGCCGATTGGAGGGGGGGTCCCAAGAGACCCAGTACTTC. The chain has TRBV5-4 and TRBJ2-5; D might be TRBD2 (7 bases). Germline CDR1 reads SGHNT; CDR2 reads YYREEE (reference sequence). The length of the CDR3 is 16 residues.

To note about this clonotype: A clone one base away is much larger, so this may be a read error. The rearrangement joins TRBV10-3 to TRBJ2-1; 12 bases match TRBD1. Germline values: CDR1 ENHRY, CDR2 SYGVKD. This CDR3 region has 24 residues. The CDR3 loop is CAISEWDRGRKRDPRTSSYIEQFF. The CDR3 nucleotides read TGTGCCATCAGTGAGTGGGACAGGGGGCGGAAGCGGGATCCACGGACAAGCTCCTACATTGAGCAGTTCTTC.

This clonotype was detected ten times or more. This chain links TRBV6-1 with TRBJ2-1, with D perhaps matching TRBD2 (5 bases). The germline V and J ends were trimmed by 1 base and 9 bases, with 10 bases remaining between them. CDR1 is MNHNS and CDR2 is SASEGT in the germline V gene. The CDR3 consists of 13 residues. CDR3 DNA: TGTGCCAGCAGTGAAGTCCGGGGTGGTGAGCAGTTCTTC. Its translation is CASSEVRGGEQFF.

On this clonotype: A much larger clonotype is one base distant, so this may be a read error. This sequence joins TRBV6-5 and TRBJ1-6, with a possible D match to TRBD1 (6 bases). CDR1 and CDR2 (germline): MNHEY, SVGAGI. The CDR3 loop spans 18 amino acids. The chain's CDR3 is CAISTAPPGGSNNSPLHF. The CDR3 DNA reads TGTGCCATCAGTACAGCGCCGCCCGGGGGCAGTAATAATTCACCCCTCCACTTT.

As for this clonotype: Just one base apart from a much larger clone, this may be a read error. The rearrangement links TRBV4-1 to TRBJ2-6; 7 nucleotides align to TRBD2. The CDR3 is made up of 18 amino acids. Germline V gives CDR1 MGHRA, CDR2 YSYEKL. DNA of the CDR3: TGCGCCAGCAGCCCCTGGGGGGGGTCGAGCTCTGGGGCCAACCTCCTGACTTTC. Its protein is CASSPWGGSSSGANLLTF.